This T cell receptor (beta chain) emerged from a study of CD8+ T cells in alopecia areata. RNA was extracted and reverse transcribed into cDNA as the sequencing template. Produced via immunoSEQ multiplex PCR; TCRdb's table is partial and in-frame only. The sample has some 150,000 clones, around 50% seen once; the top ten hold roughly 21%. Germline-derived CDR1 and CDR2 are SQVTM and ANQGSEA. The CDR3 has 17 residues. Trimming left V 7 bases short and J 4 bases short, with 25 bases between. The chain has TRBV29-1 and TRBJ2-2; D possibly uses TRBD1 or TRBD2 (7 bases each). This TCR was sampled from a human donor with alopecia areata. The source was CD8+ T cells sorted from blood, collected at week 0. CDR3 residues: CSASETNRGLFTGELFF. CDR3 sequence (DNA): TGCAGCGCCAGCGAGACAAACAGGGGACTATTCACCGGGGAGCTGTTTTTT.